This T cell receptor beta chain emerged from a study of OX40 agonist ivuxolimab in advanced cancers. As for the study more broadly: Ivuxolimab was a fully human IgG2 agonistic monoclonal antibody targeting the costimulatory receptor OX40 (CD134). Patients were allowed to have had prior anti-PD-1, anti-PD-L1 or anti-CTLA-4 therapy, and around two fifths of the dose-escalation patients had been treated with checkpoint inhibitors. The paper describes the monotherapy dose-escalation part (N = 52 patients) of the phase I trial of ivuxolimab. Intravenous ivuxolimab was administered to patients every 2 weeks at six dose levels: 0.01, 0.1, 0.3, 1.5, 3 and 10 mg/kg. Partial responses occurred in three dose-escalation patients: two with cutaneous melanoma and one with hepatocellular carcinoma. Of the approximately 50 dose-escalation patients, hepatocellular carcinoma was present in about 20, melanoma in approximately 15, renal cell carcinoma in 9 and head and neck cancer in 9. The point of sequencing TCRbeta in the periphery was to test whether ivuxolimab changed TCR sequence diversity and drove clonal T-cell expansion. In the dose-escalation cohort, roughly four fifths of patients were male, and the mean age was approximately 60 years, with a range of roughly 23 to 85. Study-level results and caveats: Low levels of normalized T-cell clonal expansion were also seen in some patients who did not respond. In partial responders in the 0.1-3.0 mg/kg groups, normalized peripheral clonal expansion was found to be among the lowest, especially among CD8+ T cells. After ivuxolimab, expanded clones were on average more numerous among CD8+ T cells than among CD4+ T cells. Antigen specificity was not determined for the clonally expanded peripheral T cells. At doses of 0.1 to 3.0 mg/kg, clonal expansion of both CD4+ and CD8+ T cells in blood was seen between baseline and week 6.

In regard to this clone: Its antigen remains undetermined. No base-level quality is on record; no much larger clone is a single base apart.

Genomic DNA was extracted from sorted cells for sequencing of the TCRbeta CDR3 region. TCRbeta CDR3 regions were sequenced using the immunoSEQ Assay. In TCRdb, the immuneACCESS table is reduced to in-frame sequences with V and J assigned. These tables do not hold every clone; where another copy was compared, an unresolved V gene accounts for under half, and the others remain unexplained. The sample table records approximately 86,000 clones; 80% to 95% of these occur just once. Roughly 1.1% of the sample lies in the top ten. The CDR3 numbers 16 residues from cysteine through phenylalanine. Only the CDR3 portion is preserved as DNA: 48 bases, with reading frame beginning at the first base. Per the germline V gene, MNHEY is the CDR1 and SVGAGI is the CDR2. The germline V end is reduced by 2 bases and the J end by 4 bases; junction bases left unmatched: 10. Patients with a history of autoimmune disease or receiving systemic immunosuppression were excluded from the trial. Peripheral blood for TCR sequencing was collected from all dose cohorts at baseline, on cycle 4 day 1, and on cycle 7 day 1. Samples came from an open-label, multicenter, first-in-human phase I dose-escalation trial of ivuxolimab. Adults with locally advanced or metastatic melanoma, renal cell carcinoma, hepatocellular carcinoma or head and neck squamous cell carcinoma were enrolled in the trial. Before TCR sequencing, CD4+ and CD8+ T cells were separately sorted from peripheral blood.

The sequences come from CD4+ or CD8+ T cells sorted from blood, collected in a trial of the OX40 agonist ivuxolimab. The receptor was isolated from an adult with an advanced solid tumor such as melanoma, head and neck, liver or kidney cancer. This receptor chain uses TRBV6-5 and TRBJ1-2; TRBD1 lines up with 7 middle nucleotides. The CDR3 protein sequence reads: CASSYPTGEYGYGYTF. In nucleotides, the sequence is TGTGCCAGCAGTTACCCTACAGGGGAATATGGCTATGGCTACACCTTC.